These 8 T cell receptor beta chains were sequenced from one sample in a study of Graves' ophthalmopathy and Graves' hyperthyroidism. Researchers took RNA transcripts and amplified TCR beta CDR3 regions from them. The first-round RT-PCR employed HTBI primers together with the Qiagen OneStep RT-PCR kit. A multiplex PCR was then performed as the second round. MiXCR, run by TCRdb on the multiplex PCR reads, gives a single entry per CDR3 protein. The sample lists 740,000 or so distinct CDR3 sequences, 40% occurring once. The sequencing sample was made of peripheral blood. Receptors originate from an adult man with Graves' ophthalmopathy.

In this sample, this clonotype turned up a few times. The V and J genes are TRBV19 and TRBJ1-1; D is undetermined. Between the trimmed V and J ends, which lost 1 base and 7 bases, there was a span of 13 bases. This CDR3 has 14 residues. Per germline, CDR1 LNHDA and CDR2 SQIVND (reference sequence). In nucleotides, the CDR3 is TGTGCCAGTAGTATAGGAGAAGGAGAGCGTGAAGCTTTCTTT. Amino acid sequence: CASSIGEGEREAFF.

This chain links TRBV20-1 with TRBJ2-7; 8 bases fit TRBD1. J was trimmed by 3 bases and V by 3 bases; bases with no gene match: 4. From germline, CDR1 is DFQATT and CDR2 SNEGSKA (reference sequence). The CDR3 extends over 13 amino acids. CDR3 loop: CSARGQEDYEQYF. The CDR3 DNA follows: TGCAGTGCTAGGGGACAGGAGGACTACGAGCAGTACTTC.

This clonotype was detected once. This chain links TRBV15 with TRBJ1-6; a possible D gene is TRBD1 (6 bases). This CDR3 region has 15 residues. Germline V gene data show CDR1 as LNHNV and CDR2 as YYDKDF (reference sequence). V shed 5 bases and J shed 9 bases, with 17 bases lying between them. CDR3 DNA sequence: TGTGCCACCAGCTGGTCGGTTAGGGGGTTTTCACCCCTCCACTTT. This encodes CATSWSVRGFSPLHF.

This clonotype was counted many times. The V gene is TRBV20-1, the J gene TRBJ1-6; D is undetermined. Germline V gene lookup returns CDR1 DFQATT and CDR2 SNEGSKA (reference sequence). V was clipped by 6 bases and J by 14 bases, with 14 bases between them. The CDR3 contains 11 residues. The CDR3 region has the DNA TGCAGTGCCGTCCTGAGTCTGGCCCTCCACTTT. As protein: CSAVLSLALHF.

The V and J genes are TRBV7-9 and TRBJ2-5; tentative D call: TRBD1 (6 bases). Germline V gene sequence: CDR1 SEHNR, CDR2 FQNEAQ (reference sequence). The CDR3 is made up of 16 amino acids. Trimming removed 0 bases from V and 9 bases from J, with 20 bases in between. CDR3 bases: TGTGCCAGCAGCTTAGCGGGGCCCAGGGGCAATCAGCCCCAGTACTTC. This sequence encodes CASSLAGPRGNQPQYF.

The V call is TRBV11-2, the J call TRBJ2-5; the D gene is possibly TRBD1 (5 bases). Trimming shortened V by 4 bases and J by 5 bases, and 17 bases separated the two germline ends. The CDR3 loop spans 15 amino acids. Looked up from germline, CDR1 is SGHAT and CDR2 is FQNNGV. The CDR3 bases are TGTGCCAGCAGCTCGAGGCTTAGGGGATGGGAGACCCAGTACTTC. Its protein is CASSSRLRGWETQYF.

This clonotype was seen many times. This chain connects TRBV5-6 to TRBJ2-7, with D hard to call. The CDR3 is 12 amino acids. In germline, CDR1 is SGHDT, CDR2 YYEEEE. The V gene lost 2 bases and the J gene lost 6 bases, with 9 bases spanning the gap. The CDR3 DNA reads TGTGCCAGCAGCTTTCGCCGGTCCGAGCAGTACTTC. This translates into CASSFRRSEQYF.

The genes are TRBV7-9 and TRBJ1-1; D is undetermined. CDR3 length: 17 amino acids. Germline assignment: CDR1 SEHNR and CDR2 FQNEAQ (reference sequence). The germline V and J ends were trimmed by 5 bases and 0 bases, with 19 bases remaining between them. The CDR3 loop is CASSLVGGSSLNTEAFF. The CDR3 bases are TGTGCCAGCAGCCTAGTGGGAGGGTCTTCTTTGAACACTGAAGCTTTCTTT. Full variable domain (rest looked up from reference TRBV7-9 and TRBJ1-1): DTGVSQNPRHKITKRGQNVTFRCDPISEHNRLYWYRQTLGQGPEFLTYFQNEAQLEKSRLLSDRFSAERPKGSFSTLEIQRTEQGDSAMYLCASSLVGGSSLNTEAFFGQGTRLTVV.